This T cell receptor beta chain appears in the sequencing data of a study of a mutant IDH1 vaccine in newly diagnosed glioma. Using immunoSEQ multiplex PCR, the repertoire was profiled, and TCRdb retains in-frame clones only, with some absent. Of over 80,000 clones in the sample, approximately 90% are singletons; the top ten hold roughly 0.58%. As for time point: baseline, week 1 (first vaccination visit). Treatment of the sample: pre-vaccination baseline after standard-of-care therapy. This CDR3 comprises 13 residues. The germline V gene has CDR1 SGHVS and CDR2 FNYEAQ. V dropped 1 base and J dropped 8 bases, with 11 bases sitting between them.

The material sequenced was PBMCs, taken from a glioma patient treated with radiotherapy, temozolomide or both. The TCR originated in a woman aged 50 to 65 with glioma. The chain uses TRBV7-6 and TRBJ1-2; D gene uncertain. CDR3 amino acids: CASSLVVRGGYTF. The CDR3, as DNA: TGTGCCAGCAGCTTAGTCGTCCGAGGGGGCTACACCTTC.